The clone carrying this TCR beta chain is a singleton in its sample. In the original processing: How many nucleated cells were present was estimated from reference gene primer amplification. Method: immunoSEQ multiplex PCR; TCRdb's copy keeps in-frame clones and lacks some. V, J and clone size are taken as reported in that table, and D and trimming were inferred from the DNA itself. The sample has approximately 110,000 clones, approximately 85% seen once; the top ten hold under 2.5%. The data belong to a study of blood T cell repertoires in COVID-19. Study context: The United States, Italy and Spain provided the acute and convalescent COVID-19 samples. From T cells, B-cell-depleted T cells, or PBMCs came the material, which was cDNA or gDNA.

Germline V gives CDR1 SGHRS, CDR2 YFSETQ. The ends were cut back, 0 bases at V and 4 bases at J, with 13 bases in the middle. The CDR3 runs to 16 residues. This sequence originates from a human donor in a cohort sampled during active COVID-19. The sequenced sample was peripheral blood. The chain carries TRBV5-1 and TRBJ2-2; the D gene is possibly TRBD2 (6 bases). Here the CDR3 reads CASSLAAGLGTGELFF. CDR3 sequence (DNA): TGCGCCAGCAGCTTGGCGGCGGGGCTGGGCACCGGGGAGCTGTTTTTT.